This TCR beta chain was recovered during a study of blood T cells in healthy people across ages (dated by TCRdb to between 2015 and 2017). General notes on the study: In model experiments, template switching captured about one uniquely barcoded TCR beta cDNA molecule for every two T cells. The study measured age-related changes in TCR beta repertoire diversity using deep sequencing normalized with unique cDNA molecular identifiers. The donors were divided into four age groups: young (average about 15 years), middle-aged (approximately 42), aged (62) and long-lived (82). Using the same blood draw, the study looked at two additional independent replicas of 1 million unique cDNA reads for two donors, one aged 18 to 30 and the other aged 80 or older. Donors of different ages were randomly distributed across sequencing lanes to avoid experimental bias.

Donors were roughly 40 systemically healthy Caucasian individuals from Russia aged roughly 6 to 95 years. Each donor gave ten milliliters of peripheral blood, drawn into EDTA-treated Vacutainer tubes. Ficoll-Paque density-gradient centrifugation was used to isolate PBMCs, with at least 6.5 million per sample. Trizol reagent was used to extract total RNA from the PBMCs, yielding at least 5 micrograms per sample. For every donor, an aliquot of PBMCs went through flow cytometry to measure the percentages of naive CD45RAhigh/CD27high T cells. The full study reports these points: The CMV infection status of donors was not known, potentially confounding age-related changes in expanded clonotypes. Total diversity estimates from one million sequenced T cells were considered lower bounds and underestimates. A strong correlation was found between observed TCR beta diversity and the percentage of naive T cells measured by flow cytometry. Because profiling used bulk unsorted PBMCs, naive and antigen-experienced compartments could not be compared conclusively. As age increased, observed TCR beta diversity per million T cells dropped in a roughly linear way, and a significant reduction was already evident by age around 41. Compared with the aged group, the long-lived group had more naive CD4+ T cells, fewer expanded clones and increased TCR diversity, a pattern suggesting age selection.

Here V drops 2 bases and J drops 3 bases, and the junction holds 7 bases not matched to any gene. The CDR3 goes from the cysteine to the phenylalanine over 16 residues. Just CDR3 DNA is preserved here, 48 bases in frame from base 1. From a lookup of the germline V gene, CDR1 and CDR2 are MNHEY and SVGEGT. This clonotype was seen ten or more times. Its binding antigen is unknown. It has no much larger one-base neighbor in the sample; base qualities were not kept. Library method: 5' RACE. Instrument on record: Illumina HiSeq 2500. A second PCR of about 6 to 12 cycles was performed with a sample-barcoded 5' primer and a J-beta primer mix. Each TCR beta cDNA molecule received a unique molecular identifier from a template-switch 5' adaptor carrying 12 random nucleotides. Each sample yielded at least 3 million CDR3-containing paired-end reads. First-strand cDNA was synthesized from all RNA with the Mint cDNA synthesis kit, primed by a TRBC-specific oligonucleotide. Following uracil-DNA glycosylase treatment, all cDNA underwent a first 18-cycle PCR with the universal primers M1SS and BC2_uni_R. Processing in the source paper ran as follows. Normalization of each sample was performed by random selection of 1 million high-quality reads, each carrying a distinct molecular identifier. Reads with shared molecular identifiers were discarded instead of being binned into consensus sequences. MiTCR, with a Q25 quality threshold and the strictest error-elimination algorithm, was used for CDR3 identification, clonotype clustering and error correction. A nonparametric unseen species model with Euler transformation was used to estimate lower-bound total TCR beta diversity. TCRdb's own reprocessing of the public reads used fastp at Q25 and MiXCR and kept productive beta chains. Rows merge per CDR3 protein into single entries with the most common DNA and genes. V and J calls and clone size were set by TCRdb, not the authors. Recorded for this sample are 550,000 to 750,000 distinct CDR3 sequences; more than 20% of them occurred a single time. Roughly 3.6% of the sample goes to the ten largest clones.

The sequencing input was blood. The rearranged chain carries TRBV6-2 or TRBV6-3 and TRBJ2-5; 9 nucleotides in the junction match TRBD2. This clonotype was sampled from a man in his 70s in good health. The CDR3 loop reads CASSYPLASGEETQYF. The DNA reads TGTGCCAGCAGTTACCCCTTGGCTAGCGGGGAAGAGACCCAGTACTTC.